This TCR beta chain was found in a study of blood T cell repertoires in COVID-19. Study background: The analysed material was cDNA or gDNA that came from T cells, B-cell-depleted T cells, or PBMCs.

In germline, CDR1 is SGHRS, CDR2 YFSETQ. The V gene lost 0 bases and the J gene lost 3 bases, with 9 bases spanning the gap. This CDR3 has 15 amino acids. The sample holds one count of this clone. Original handling: For nucleated cells, counts were estimated from reference gene primer amplification. TCRdb keeps only in-frame clones here, not all; method: immunoSEQ multiplex PCR. V, J and clone size derive from that table, while D and trimming were established from the DNA sequence. The data contain a few hundred thousand clones, around 89% of them seen just once; the ten biggest clones take up approximately 6.6%.

The TCR originated in a woman under 40 who had recovered from COVID-19. The sample consisted of peripheral blood. This chain links TRBV5-1 with TRBJ1-4, with a tentative D call TRBD1 (5 bases). In nucleotides, the CDR3 is TGCGCCAGCAGCTTGGTTGTGGGGCCTAATGAAAAACTGTTTTTT. It encodes CASSLVVGPNEKLFF.